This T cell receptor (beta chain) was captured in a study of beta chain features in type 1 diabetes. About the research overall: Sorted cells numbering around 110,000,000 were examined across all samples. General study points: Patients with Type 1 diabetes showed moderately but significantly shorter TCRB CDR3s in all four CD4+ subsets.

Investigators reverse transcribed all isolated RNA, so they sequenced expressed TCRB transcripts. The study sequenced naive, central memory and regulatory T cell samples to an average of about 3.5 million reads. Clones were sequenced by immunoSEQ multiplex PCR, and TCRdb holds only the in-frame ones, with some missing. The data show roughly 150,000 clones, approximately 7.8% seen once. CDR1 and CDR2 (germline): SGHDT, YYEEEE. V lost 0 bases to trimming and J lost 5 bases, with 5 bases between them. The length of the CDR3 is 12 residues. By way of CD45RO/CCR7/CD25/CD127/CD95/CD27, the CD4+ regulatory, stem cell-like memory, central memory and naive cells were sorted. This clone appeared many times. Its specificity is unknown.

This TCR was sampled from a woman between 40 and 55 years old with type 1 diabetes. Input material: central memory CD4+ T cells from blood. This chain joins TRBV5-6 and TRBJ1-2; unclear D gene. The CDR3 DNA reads TGTGCCAGCAGCTTGGGAGGATATGGCTACACCTTC. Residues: CASSLGGYGYTF. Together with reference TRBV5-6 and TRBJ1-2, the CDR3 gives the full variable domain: DAGVTQSPTHLIKTRGQQVTLRCSPKSGHDTVSWYQQALGQGPQFIFQYYEEEERQRGNFPDRFSGHQFPNYSSELNVNALLLGDSALYLCASSLGGYGYTFGSGTRLTVV.